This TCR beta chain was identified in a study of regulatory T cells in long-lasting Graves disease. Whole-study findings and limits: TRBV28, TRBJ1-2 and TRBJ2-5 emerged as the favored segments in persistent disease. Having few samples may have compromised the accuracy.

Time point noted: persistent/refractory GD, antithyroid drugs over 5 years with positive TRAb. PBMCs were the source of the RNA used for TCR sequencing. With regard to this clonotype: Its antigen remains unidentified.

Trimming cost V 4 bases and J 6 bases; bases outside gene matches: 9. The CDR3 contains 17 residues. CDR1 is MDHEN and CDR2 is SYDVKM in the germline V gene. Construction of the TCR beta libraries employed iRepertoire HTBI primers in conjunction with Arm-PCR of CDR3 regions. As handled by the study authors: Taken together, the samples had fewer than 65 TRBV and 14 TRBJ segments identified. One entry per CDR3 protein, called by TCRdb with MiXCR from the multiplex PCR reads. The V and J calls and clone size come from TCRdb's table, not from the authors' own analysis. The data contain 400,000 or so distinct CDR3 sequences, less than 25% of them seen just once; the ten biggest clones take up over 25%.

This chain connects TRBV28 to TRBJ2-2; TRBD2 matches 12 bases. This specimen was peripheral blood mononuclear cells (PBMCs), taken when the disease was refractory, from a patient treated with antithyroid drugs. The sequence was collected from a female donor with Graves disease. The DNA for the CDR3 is TGTGCCAGCAGTTCCCCATTCTCTAGCGGGAGGGCCGGGGAGCTGTTTTTT. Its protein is CASSSPFSSGRAGELFF. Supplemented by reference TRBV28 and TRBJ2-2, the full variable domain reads DVKVTQSSRYLVKRTGEKVFLECVQDMDHENMFWYRQDPGLGLRLIYFSYDVKMKEKGDIPEGYSVSREKKERFSLILESASTNQTSMYLCASSSPFSSGRAGELFFGEGSRLTVL.